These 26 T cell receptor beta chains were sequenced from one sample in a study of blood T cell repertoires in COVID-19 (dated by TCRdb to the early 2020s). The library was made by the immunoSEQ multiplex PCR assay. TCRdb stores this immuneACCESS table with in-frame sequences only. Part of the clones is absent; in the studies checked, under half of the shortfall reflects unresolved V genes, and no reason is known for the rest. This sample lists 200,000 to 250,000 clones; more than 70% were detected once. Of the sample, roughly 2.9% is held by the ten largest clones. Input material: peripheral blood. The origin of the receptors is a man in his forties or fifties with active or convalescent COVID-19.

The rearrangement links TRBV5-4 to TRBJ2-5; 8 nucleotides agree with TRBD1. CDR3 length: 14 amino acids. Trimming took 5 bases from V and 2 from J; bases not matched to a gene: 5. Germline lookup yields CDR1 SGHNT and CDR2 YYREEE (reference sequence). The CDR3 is CASRSDRAQETQYF. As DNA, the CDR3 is TGTGCCAGCAGGTCGGACAGGGCACAAGAGACCCAGTACTTC.

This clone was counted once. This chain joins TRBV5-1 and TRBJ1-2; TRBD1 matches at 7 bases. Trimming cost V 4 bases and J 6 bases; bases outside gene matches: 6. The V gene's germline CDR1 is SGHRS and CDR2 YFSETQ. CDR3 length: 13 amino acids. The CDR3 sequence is CASSVTGVDGYTF. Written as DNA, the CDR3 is TGCGCCAGCAGCGTCACAGGGGTAGATGGCTACACCTTC.

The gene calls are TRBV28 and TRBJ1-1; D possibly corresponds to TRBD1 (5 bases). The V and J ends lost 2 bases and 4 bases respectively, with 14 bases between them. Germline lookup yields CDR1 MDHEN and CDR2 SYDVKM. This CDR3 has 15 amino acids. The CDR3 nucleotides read TGTGCCAGCAGTTTAGGTGGGTTCCAGGGCACTGAAGCTTTCTTT. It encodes CASSLGGFQGTEAFF. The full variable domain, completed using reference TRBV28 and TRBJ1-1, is DVKVTQSSRYLVKRTGEKVFLECVQDMDHENMFWYRQDPGLGLRLIYFSYDVKMKEKGDIPEGYSVSREKKERFSLILESASTNQTSMYLCASSLGGFQGTEAFFGQGTRLTVV.

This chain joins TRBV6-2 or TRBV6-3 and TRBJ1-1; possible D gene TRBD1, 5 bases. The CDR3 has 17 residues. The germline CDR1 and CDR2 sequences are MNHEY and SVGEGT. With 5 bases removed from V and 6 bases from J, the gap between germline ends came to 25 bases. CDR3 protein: CASSHPSRLGTGAEAFF. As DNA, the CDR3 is TGTGCCAGCAGTCACCCCTCGAGGTTGGGGACGGGGGCTGAAGCTTTCTTT.

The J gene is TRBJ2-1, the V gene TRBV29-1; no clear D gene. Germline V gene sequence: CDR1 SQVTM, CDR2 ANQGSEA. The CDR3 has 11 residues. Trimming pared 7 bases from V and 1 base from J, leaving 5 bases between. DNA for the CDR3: TGCAGCGCCCTGTCCTACAATGAGCAGTTCTTC. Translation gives CSALSYNEQFF.

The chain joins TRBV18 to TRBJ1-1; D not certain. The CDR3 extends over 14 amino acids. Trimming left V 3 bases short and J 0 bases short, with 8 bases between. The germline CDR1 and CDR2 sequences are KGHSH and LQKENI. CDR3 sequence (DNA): TGTGCCAGCTCACCCACAGTGATGAACACTGAAGCTTTCTTT. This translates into CASSPTVMNTEAFF.

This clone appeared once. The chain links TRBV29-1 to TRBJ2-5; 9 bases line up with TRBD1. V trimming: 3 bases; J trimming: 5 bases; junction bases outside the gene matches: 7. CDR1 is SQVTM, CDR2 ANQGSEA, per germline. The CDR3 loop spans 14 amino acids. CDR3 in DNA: TGCAGCGTTGATGGGACAGGGAGATGGGAGACCCAGTACTTC. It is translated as CSVDGTGRWETQYF.

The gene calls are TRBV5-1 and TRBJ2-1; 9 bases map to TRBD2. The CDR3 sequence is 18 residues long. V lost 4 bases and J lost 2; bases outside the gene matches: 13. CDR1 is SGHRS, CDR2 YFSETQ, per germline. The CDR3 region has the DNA TGCGCCAGCAGCCATTTTTTTGTTAGCGGGAGAACCTACAATGAGCAGTTCTTC. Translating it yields CASSHFFVSGRTYNEQFF.

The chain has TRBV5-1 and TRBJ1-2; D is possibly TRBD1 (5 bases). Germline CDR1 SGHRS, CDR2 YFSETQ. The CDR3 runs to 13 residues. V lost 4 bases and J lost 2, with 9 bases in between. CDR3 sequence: CASSVGLNYGYTF. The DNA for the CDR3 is TGCGCCAGCAGCGTGGGACTGAACTATGGCTACACCTTC.

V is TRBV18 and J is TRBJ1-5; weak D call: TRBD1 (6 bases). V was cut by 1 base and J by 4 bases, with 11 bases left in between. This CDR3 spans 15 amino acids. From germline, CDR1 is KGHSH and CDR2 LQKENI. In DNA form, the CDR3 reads TGTGCCAGCTCACCACTCGGGGACACTAATCAGCCCCAGCATTTT. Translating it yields CASSPLGDTNQPQHF.

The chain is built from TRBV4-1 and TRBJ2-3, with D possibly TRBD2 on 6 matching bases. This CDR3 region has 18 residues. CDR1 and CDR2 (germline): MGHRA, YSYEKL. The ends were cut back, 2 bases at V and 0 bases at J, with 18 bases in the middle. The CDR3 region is CASSQNPFGSGSTDTQYF. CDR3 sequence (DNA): TGCGCCAGCAGCCAAAATCCCTTTGGTAGCGGAAGCACAGATACGCAGTATTTT.

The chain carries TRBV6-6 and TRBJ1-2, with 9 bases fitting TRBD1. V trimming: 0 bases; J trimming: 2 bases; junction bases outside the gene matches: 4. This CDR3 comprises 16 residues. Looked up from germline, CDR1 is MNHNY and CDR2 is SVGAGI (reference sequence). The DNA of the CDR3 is TGTGCCAGCAGTTACTCGGGACAGGGCGAAAACTATGGCTACACCTTC. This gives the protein CASSYSGQGENYGYTF.

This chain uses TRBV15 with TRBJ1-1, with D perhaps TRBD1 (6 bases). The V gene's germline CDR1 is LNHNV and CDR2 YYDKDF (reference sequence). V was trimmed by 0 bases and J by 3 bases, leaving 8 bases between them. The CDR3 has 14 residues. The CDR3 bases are TGTGCCACCAGCAGAGATCCAGGGGACACTGAAGCTTTCTTT. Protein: CATSRDPGDTEAFF.

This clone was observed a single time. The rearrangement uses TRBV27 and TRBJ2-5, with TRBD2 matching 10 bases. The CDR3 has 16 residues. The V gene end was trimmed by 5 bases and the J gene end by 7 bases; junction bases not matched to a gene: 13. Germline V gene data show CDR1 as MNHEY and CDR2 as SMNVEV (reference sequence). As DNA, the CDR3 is TGTGCCAGCAGTCAACGGGCTAGCGGGAGCCTTGGGACCCAGTACTTC. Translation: CASSQRASGSLGTQYF.

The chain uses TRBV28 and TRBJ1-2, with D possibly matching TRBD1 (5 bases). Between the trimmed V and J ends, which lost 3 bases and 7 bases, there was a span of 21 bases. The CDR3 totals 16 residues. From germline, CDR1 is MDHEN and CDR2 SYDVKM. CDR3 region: CASSLAEQKGRSGYTF. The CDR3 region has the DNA TGTGCCAGCAGTTTGGCAGAACAGAAGGGGAGGAGTGGCTACACCTTC.

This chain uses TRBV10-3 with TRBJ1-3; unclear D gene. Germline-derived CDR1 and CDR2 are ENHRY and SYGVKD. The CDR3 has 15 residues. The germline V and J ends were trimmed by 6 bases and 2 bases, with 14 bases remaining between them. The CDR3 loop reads CAIRDEPGTGNTIYF. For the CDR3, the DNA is TGTGCCATCAGAGACGAACCGGGGACTGGAAACACCATATATTTT.

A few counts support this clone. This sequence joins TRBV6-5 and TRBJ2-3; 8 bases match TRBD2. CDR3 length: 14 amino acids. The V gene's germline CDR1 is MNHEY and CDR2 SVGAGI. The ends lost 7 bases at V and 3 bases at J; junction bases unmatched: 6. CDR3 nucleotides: TGTGCCAGCAAGGTGACTAGCGTTACAGATACGCAGTATTTT. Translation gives CASKVTSVTDTQYF.

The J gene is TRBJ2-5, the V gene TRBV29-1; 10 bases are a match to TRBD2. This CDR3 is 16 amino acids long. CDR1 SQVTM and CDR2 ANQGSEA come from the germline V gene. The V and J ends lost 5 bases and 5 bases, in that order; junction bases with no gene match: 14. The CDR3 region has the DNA TGCAGCGTTTCCCCAGTGGAGCGGGGGGGCCGGGAGACCCAGTACTTC. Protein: CSVSPVERGGRETQYF.

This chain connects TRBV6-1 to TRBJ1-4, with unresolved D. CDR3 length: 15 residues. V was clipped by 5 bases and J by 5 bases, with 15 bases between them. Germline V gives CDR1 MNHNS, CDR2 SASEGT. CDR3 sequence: CASSWLSTGNEKLFF. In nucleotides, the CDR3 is TGTGCCAGCAGTTGGTTGTCAACGGGAAATGAAAAACTGTTTTTT.

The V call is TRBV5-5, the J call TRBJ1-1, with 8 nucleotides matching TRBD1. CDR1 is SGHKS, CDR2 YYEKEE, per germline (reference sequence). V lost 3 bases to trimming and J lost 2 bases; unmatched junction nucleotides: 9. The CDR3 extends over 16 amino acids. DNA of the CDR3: TGTGCCAGCAGCTCAAGATTCGGACAGGGAAACACTGAAGCTTTCTTT. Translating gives CASSSRFGQGNTEAFF.

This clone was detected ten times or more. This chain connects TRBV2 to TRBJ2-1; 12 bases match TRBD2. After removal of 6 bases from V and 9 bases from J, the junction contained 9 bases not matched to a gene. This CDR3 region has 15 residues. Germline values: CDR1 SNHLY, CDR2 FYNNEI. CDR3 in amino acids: CASRAGTSGFGEQFF. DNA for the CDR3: TGTGCCAGCAGGGCCGGGACTAGCGGGTTTGGTGAGCAGTTCTTC.

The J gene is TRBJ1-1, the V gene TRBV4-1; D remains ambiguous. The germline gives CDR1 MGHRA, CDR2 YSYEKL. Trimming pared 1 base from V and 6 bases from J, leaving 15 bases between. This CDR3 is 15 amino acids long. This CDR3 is CASSQVGVERPEAFF. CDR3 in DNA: TGCGCCAGCAGCCAAGTCGGGGTTGAGCGCCCTGAAGCTTTCTTT.

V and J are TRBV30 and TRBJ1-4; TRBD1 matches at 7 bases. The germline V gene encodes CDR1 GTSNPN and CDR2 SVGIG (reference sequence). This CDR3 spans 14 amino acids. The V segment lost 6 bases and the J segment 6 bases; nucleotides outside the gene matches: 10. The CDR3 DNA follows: TGTGCCTGTCCCCGGGACAGCCTACATGAAAAACTGTTTTTT. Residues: CACPRDSLHEKLFF.

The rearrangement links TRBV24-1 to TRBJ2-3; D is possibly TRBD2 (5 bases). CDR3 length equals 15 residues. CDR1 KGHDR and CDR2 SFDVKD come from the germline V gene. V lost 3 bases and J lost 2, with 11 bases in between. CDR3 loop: CATSDTRISTDTQYF. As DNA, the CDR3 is TGTGCCACCAGTGATACTAGAATTTCCACAGATACGCAGTATTTT.

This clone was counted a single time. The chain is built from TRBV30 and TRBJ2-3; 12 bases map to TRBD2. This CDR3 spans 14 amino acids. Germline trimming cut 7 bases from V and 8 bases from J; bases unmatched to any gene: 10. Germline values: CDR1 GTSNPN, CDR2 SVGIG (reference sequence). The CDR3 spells CASSGTSGPPTQYF. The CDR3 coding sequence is TGTGCCTCCTCAGGGACTAGCGGGCCCCCTACGCAGTATTTT.

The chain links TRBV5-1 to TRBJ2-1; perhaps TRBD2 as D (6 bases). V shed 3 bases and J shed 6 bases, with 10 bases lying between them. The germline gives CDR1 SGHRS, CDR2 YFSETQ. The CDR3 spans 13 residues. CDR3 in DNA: TGCGCCAGCAGCTCGGGGGTAGGCAATGAGCAGTTCTTC. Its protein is CASSSGVGNEQFF.